The 15 T cell receptor beta chains below were found in one sample sequenced in a study of blood T cell repertoires in COVID-19. Assay: immunoSEQ multiplex PCR; the TCRdb copy retains only in-frame clones and omits some. Of more than 200,000 clones in the sample, around 87% are singletons; the top ten hold 1.5% to 2%. Sequencing was carried out using PBMCs or T cells enriched from blood (not recorded which). These receptors were collected from a woman aged 45-65 years who had recovered from COVID-19.

V usage is TRBV2 and J usage is TRBJ1-4, with D maybe TRBD1 (6 bases). In germline, CDR1 is SNHLY, CDR2 FYNNEI. The CDR3 is made up of 13 amino acids. Between the trimmed V and J ends, which lost 2 bases and 8 bases, there was a span of 9 bases. As DNA, the CDR3 is TGTGCCAGCAGTGAATTGGGGACAGAAAAACTGTTTTTT. It codes for CASSELGTEKLFF.

The J gene is TRBJ1-6, the V gene TRBV7-9, with 10 positions matching TRBD1. This CDR3 is built from 16 residues. V shed 11 bases and J 7 bases; nucleotides not matched to a gene: 14. Looked up from germline, CDR1 is SEHNR and CDR2 is FQNEAQ (reference sequence). The CDR3 loop reads CAADTGTGVGNSPLHF. DNA for the CDR3: TGTGCCGCTGACACCGGGACAGGGGTGGGAAATTCACCCCTCCACTTT. Complete variable domain (other parts from reference TRBV7-9 and TRBJ1-6): DTGVSQNPRHKITKRGQNVTFRCDPISEHNRLYWYRQTLGQGPEFLTYFQNEAQLEKSRLLSDRFSAERPKGSFSTLEIQRTEQGDSAMYLCAADTGTGVGNSPLHFGNGTRLTVT.

This chain joins TRBV7-2 and TRBJ1-4; D remains ambiguous. V lost 3 bases, J lost 0 bases, and 5 bases lay in between. The CDR3 contains 14 residues. CDR1 and CDR2 from the germline V gene are SGHTA and FQGNSA. CDR3 sequence reads: CASSLGATNEKLFF. The CDR3 nucleotides are TGTGCCAGCAGCTTGGGAGCAACTAATGAAAAACTGTTTTTT.

The chain carries TRBV28 and TRBJ1-2, with D possibly being TRBD1 (6 bases). The V gene's germline CDR1 is MDHEN and CDR2 SYDVKM. V was pared by 7 bases and J by 6 bases, with 12 bases between. This CDR3 spans 12 amino acids. CDR3 loop: CASITGLNGYTF. The CDR3 DNA sequence: TGTGCCAGCATTACAGGGTTAAATGGCTACACCTTC.

The table lists this clone with a few counts. It differs at one base from a far larger clone, so likely a read error. The V call is TRBV5-4, the J call TRBJ1-1; D is undetermined. The CDR3 has 14 amino acids. CDR1 is SGHNT, CDR2 YYREEE, per germline (reference sequence). V shed 4 bases and J shed 1 base, with 11 bases lying between them. The CDR3 nucleotides are TGTGCCAGCAGCCATAGAACAGAGAACACTGAAGCTTTCTTT. Translated: CASSHRTENTEAFF.

This clone has a handful of counts. The chain has TRBV15 and TRBJ1-2; D is possibly TRBD1 (6 bases). The V gene's germline CDR1 is LNHNV and CDR2 YYDKDF (reference sequence). This CDR3 has 16 residues. Trimming pared 0 bases from V and 8 bases from J, leaving 19 bases between. The CDR3 nucleotides read TGTGCCACCAGCAGAGATCCGAAGGGAGGGGGTAGGGGCTACACCTTC. It yields the protein CATSRDPKGGGRGYTF.

The chain has TRBV3-1 (or the pseudogene TRBV3-2) and TRBJ2-7; maybe TRBD2 (7 bases). Trimming stripped 3 bases from V and 2 bases from J, with 20 bases between. Germline CDR1 LGHDT, CDR2 YNNKEL (reference sequence). CDR3 length: 17 amino acids. The CDR3 reads CASSQGGAPRTTYEQYF. In DNA form, the CDR3 reads TGTGCCAGCAGCCAGGGGGGGGCACCTCGCACAACCTACGAGCAGTACTTC.

The chain joins TRBV7-8 to TRBJ2-7; TRBD2 is a possible D gene (5 bases). This CDR3 contains 15 residues. Per germline, CDR1 SGHVS and CDR2 FQNEAQ. Trimming stripped 1 base from V and 7 bases from J, with 17 bases between. The CDR3 DNA is TGTGCCAGCAGCTTAGACGTTAGCGTGAAGTTGGAGCAGTACTTC. Translation gives CASSLDVSVKLEQYF.

The chain has TRBV6-1 and TRBJ1-1, with a tentative D call TRBD1 (5 bases). The CDR3 spans 13 residues. Germline CDR1 is MNHNS and CDR2 is SASEGT. V lost 2 bases to trimming and J lost 8 bases, with 12 bases between them. The CDR3 protein is CASSESRVGEAFF. CDR3 nucleotides: TGTGCCAGCAGTGAATCCAGGGTTGGGGAAGCTTTCTTT.

This chain joins TRBV5-5 and TRBJ1-5; D not certain. V gave up 0 bases and J gave up 4 bases, with 8 bases separating them. The CDR3 length is 14 residues. From germline, CDR1 is SGHKS and CDR2 YYEKEE (reference sequence). This CDR3 reads CASSLALRNQPQHF. CDR3 nucleotide sequence: TGTGCCAGCAGCTTGGCCCTGAGGAATCAGCCCCAGCATTTT. The complete variable domain, with remaining parts taken from reference TRBV5-5 and TRBJ1-5, reads DAGVTQSPTHLIKTRGQQVTLRCSPISGHKSVSWYQQVLGQGPQFIFQYYEKEERGRGNFPDRFSARQFPNYSSELNVNALLLGDSALYLCASSLALRNQPQHFGDGTRLSIL.

The rearrangement uses TRBV10-2 and TRBJ2-1; D perhaps matches TRBD1 (5 bases). Germline V gene sequence: CDR1 WSHSY, CDR2 SAAADI. The CDR3 loop spans 15 amino acids. Trimming took 3 bases from V and 6 from J, leaving 15 bases between them. The CDR3 DNA reads as TGCGCCAGCAGTGACGCGACAGAGGCGGCCAATGAGCAGTTCTTC. Residues: CASSDATEAANEQFF.

The V call is TRBV27, the J call TRBJ1-2; 8 bases agree with TRBD1. The CDR3 consists of 14 residues. The germline V gene encodes CDR1 MNHEY and CDR2 SMNVEV (reference sequence). The ends lost 3 bases at V and 8 bases at J; junction bases unmatched: 8. Written as DNA, the CDR3 is TGTGCCAGCAGTTTTTCGGACAGGGATCAAGGCTACACCTTC. It yields the protein CASSFSDRDQGYTF.

The chain recombines TRBV5-1 with TRBJ2-5; tentatively, D is TRBD1 (7 bases). Germline assignment: CDR1 SGHRS and CDR2 YFSETQ. Trimming left V 4 bases short and J 4 bases short, with 20 bases between. CDR3 length equals 16 residues. In DNA form, the CDR3 reads TGCGCCAGCAGCCCCACAGGGGCGGAGGGGGTAGAGACCCAGTACTTC. Protein product: CASSPTGAEGVETQYF.

The chain joins TRBV9 to TRBJ2-7; the match to TRBD1 covers 9 bases. V was pared by 4 bases and J by 2 bases, with 4 bases of the junction left unmatched. Looked up from germline, CDR1 is SGDLS and CDR2 is YYNGEE. CDR3 size: 14 residues. In DNA form, the CDR3 reads TGTGCCAGCAGCATAGGGGACAGGGCCTACGAGCAGTACTTC. Translated, it gives CASSIGDRAYEQYF.

This sequence joins TRBV9 and TRBJ2-1; TRBD2 might be the D (5 bases). Trimming shortened V by 0 bases and J by 6 bases, and 13 bases separated the two germline ends. Germline assignment: CDR1 SGDLS and CDR2 YYNGEE. The CDR3 covers 15 residues. The chain's CDR3 is CASSVGTERINEQFF. CDR3 nucleotides: TGTGCCAGCAGCGTAGGGACGGAGCGGATCAATGAGCAGTTCTTC. Together with reference TRBV9 and TRBJ2-1, the CDR3 gives the full variable domain: DSGVTQTPKHLITATGQRVTLRCSPRSGDLSVYWYQQSLDQGLQFLIQYYNGEERAKGNILERFSAQQFPDLHSELNLSSLELGDSALYFCASSVGTERINEQFFGPGTRLTVL.